These 11 T cell receptor beta chains were all obtained from the same sample, sequenced in a study of CD8 T cells in Susac syndrome. Reverse transcription used roughly 0.5 to 1 ug RNA and random hexamers. TCRdb redid the calling of the immunoSEQ multiplex PCR reads with MiXCR, one entry per CDR3 protein. The data hold tens of thousands of distinct CDR3 sequences, with just under 95% observed a single time. The sequenced sample was CD4+ T cells from PBMCs. These receptors were collected from a human donor with Susac syndrome.

This chain uses TRBV20-1 with TRBJ2-5, with D maybe TRBD1 (6 bases). This CDR3 comprises 12 residues. V gave up 8 bases and J gave up 3 bases, with 13 bases separating them. Per the germline V gene, CDR1 is DFQATT and CDR2 is SNEGSKA (reference sequence). The CDR3 bases are TGCAGTTTCTACGGACAGAAAGAGACCCAGTACTTC. Protein: CSFYGQKETQYF.

V gene TRBV20-1 combines with J gene TRBJ2-1; D is unresolved. This CDR3 contains 11 residues. Germline-derived CDR1 and CDR2 are DFQATT and SNEGSKA (reference sequence). V gave up 0 bases and J gave up 7 bases, with 4 bases separating them. The CDR3 DNA reads as TGCAGTGCTAGAGATGCGAATGAGCAGTTCTTC. Protein: CSARDANEQFF.

This clonotype was counted a single time. The chain carries TRBV30 and TRBJ2-5; no clear D. The CDR3 totals 15 residues. The V gene lost 3 bases and the J gene lost 0 bases, with 14 bases spanning the gap. From germline, CDR1 is GTSNPN and CDR2 SVGIG (reference sequence). CDR3 bases: TGTGCCTGGAGAGCCGTAGGCGCGTACCAAGAGACCCAGTACTTC. It yields the protein CAWRAVGAYQETQYF. Together with reference TRBV30 and TRBJ2-5, the CDR3 gives the full variable domain: SQTIHQWPATLVQPVGSPLSLECTVEGTSNPNLYWYRQAAGRGLQLLFYSVGIGQISSEVPQNLSASRPQDRQFILSSKKLLLSDSGFYLCAWRAVGAYQETQYFGPGTRLLVL.

As for this clonotype: The junction departs from germline at one end; a sequencing error may be responsible. The chain uses TRBV7-2 and TRBJ2-3, with 9 bases identical to TRBD2. The CDR3 extends over 16 amino acids. Germline V lookup: CDR1 SGHTA, CDR2 FQGNSA. The CDR3 spells CASSLAGLSHTDTQYF. The CDR3 DNA reads as TGTGCCAGCAGCCTAGCGGGGCTATCCCACACAGATACGCAGTATTTT.

The CDR3 loop is CASSQGTYNEQFF. Here the CDR3 DNA reads TGTGCCAGCAGCCAAGGTACATACAATGAGCAGTTCTTC. The chain combines TRBV3-1 with TRBJ2-1; D ambiguous. The CDR3 length is 13 residues. The V gene's germline CDR1 is LGHDT and CDR2 YNNKEL (reference sequence). V shed 1 base and J shed 4 bases, with 5 bases lying between them.

The gene calls are TRBV5-1 and TRBJ1-1; 7 bases map to TRBD1. CDR3 length: 14 amino acids. J gave up 0 bases and V 4 bases, and 3 bases lay outside the gene matches. The germline V gene encodes CDR1 SGHRS and CDR2 YFSETQ. CDR3 sequence: CASSGGQLNTEAFF. The CDR3 DNA sequence: TGCGCCAGCAGCGGGGGACAGTTGAACACTGAAGCTTTCTTT.

This rearrangement joins TRBV12-3 or TRBV12-4 to TRBJ1-5, with D unclear. Trimming left V 5 bases short and J 3 bases short, with 8 bases between. The CDR3 consists of 13 residues. Here the CDR3 reads CASSPSYNQPQHF. CDR3 nucleotide sequence: TGTGCCAGCAGTCCCTCCTACAATCAGCCCCAGCATTTT.

V usage is TRBV9 and J usage is TRBJ2-2, with a tentative D call TRBD1 (6 bases). The CDR3 sequence is 15 residues long. Trimming pared 4 bases from V and 6 bases from J, leaving 16 bases between. Germline CDR1 and CDR2: SGDLS and YYNGEE. The CDR3 loop reads CASSLTGKSAGELFF. In DNA form, the CDR3 reads TGTGCCAGCAGCTTGACAGGCAAGAGCGCCGGGGAGCTGTTTTTT.

The J gene is TRBJ1-3, the V gene TRBV30; D possibly corresponds to TRBD1 (6 bases). CDR1 is GTSNPN and CDR2 is SVGIG in the germline V gene (reference sequence). The CDR3 is made up of 13 amino acids. V lost 1 base to trimming and J lost 2 bases, with 6 bases between them. CDR3 sequence reads: CAWSGTAGNTIYF. The CDR3 nucleotides are TGTGCCTGGAGTGGGACAGCTGGAAACACCATATATTTT.

This clonotype was observed a few times. The chain carries TRBV18 and TRBJ2-5, with 7 bases that match TRBD2. V gave up 4 bases and J gave up 4 bases; unmatched junction bases: 3. The CDR3 is 13 residues long. Per germline, CDR1 KGHSH and CDR2 LQKENI. Here the CDR3 DNA reads TGTGCCAGCTCACAGGGACTACTAGAGACCCAGTACTTC. Translating gives CASSQGLLETQYF. Together with reference TRBV18 and TRBJ2-5, the CDR3 gives the full variable domain: NAGVMQNPRHLVRRRGQEARLRCSPMKGHSHVYWYRQLPEEGLKFMVYLQKENIIDESGMPKERFSAEFPKEGPSILRIQQVVRGDSAAYFCASSQGLLETQYFGPGTRLLVL.

This rearrangement joins TRBV20-1 to TRBJ2-4, with D tentatively TRBD1 or TRBD2 (7 bases each). CDR1 is DFQATT, CDR2 SNEGSKA, per germline (reference sequence). Trimming cost V 3 bases and J 3 bases, with 12 bases left between them. This CDR3 spans 14 amino acids. The CDR3 DNA is TGCAGTGCTAGGCAGGGGGGGGACAAAAACATTCAGTACTTC. Encoded protein: CSARQGGDKNIQYF.